The 19 T cell receptor beta chains below all came from one sample that was sequenced in a study of blood T cells in healthy people across ages. A second roughly 7 to 11 cycle PCR used barcoded and J-beta primers. TCRdb processed the 5' RACE reads anew with MiXCR; each CDR3 protein has one entry. Of roughly 2 million distinct CDR3 sequences in the sample, roughly 52% were seen once. The specimen was blood. These receptors all come from a woman in her thirties or forties in good health.

This sequence joins TRBV9 and TRBJ2-3; D not resolved. V lost 0 bases and J lost 1, with 9 bases in between. Germline-derived CDR1 and CDR2 are SGDLS and YYNGEE. The CDR3 spans 15 residues. CDR3: CASSVVPQGTDTQYF. In DNA, the CDR3 is TGTGCCAGCAGCGTAGTGCCCCAGGGCACAGATACGCAGTATTTT. Full variable domain (remainder filled in from reference TRBV9 and TRBJ2-3): DSGVTQTPKHLITATGQRVTLRCSPRSGDLSVYWYQQSLDQGLQFLIQYYNGEERAKGNILERFSAQQFPDLHSELNLSSLELGDSALYFCASSVVPQGTDTQYFGPGTRLTVL.

V is TRBV20-1 and J is TRBJ2-4; TRBD1 matches 8 bases. The J call may be in error: the DNA end matches TRBJ2-5 better. Germline V CDR1 and CDR2: DFQATT, SNEGSKA (reference sequence). This CDR3 region has 16 residues. The CDR3 coding sequence is TGCAGTGCTAGTCACCCGGGGACAGGAGGTGGAGAGACCCAGTACTTC. Translation: CSASHPGTGGGETQYF.

This clonotype has only a few counts. The chain is built from TRBV4-3 and TRBJ2-5; tentatively, D is TRBD1 (7 bases). The CDR3 loop spans 15 amino acids. Germline V lookup: CDR1 LGHNA, CDR2 YSLEER. Trimming took 1 base from V and 3 from J, leaving 12 bases between them. This chain's CDR3 is CASSQVEGAEETQYF. CDR3 sequence (DNA): TGCGCCAGCAGCCAAGTGGAGGGGGCGGAAGAGACCCAGTACTTC.

The chain combines TRBV3-1 with TRBJ1-1; 8 nucleotides align to TRBD1. Germline CDR1 and CDR2: LGHDT and YNNKEL (reference sequence). J lost 1 base, V lost 5 bases, and 9 bases had no gene match. This CDR3 comprises 16 residues. The CDR3 bases are TGTGCCAGCAGCTGGGGACAGGTCCCGGGGAACACTGAAGCTTTCTTT. As protein: CASSWGQVPGNTEAFF.

Only a few counts were recorded for this clonotype. The chain is built from TRBV11-2 and TRBJ2-4, with 12 bases lining up with TRBD2. The CDR3 loop spans 17 amino acids. V dropped 4 bases and J dropped 13; count of bases not matched to a gene: 17. Germline V lookup: CDR1 SGHAT, CDR2 FQNNGV. In DNA, the CDR3 is TGTGCCAGCAGCTCAACGACTAGCGGGGGACCTCGGGGTATCCAGTACTTC. As protein: CASSSTTSGGPRGIQYF. Supplemented by reference TRBV11-2 and TRBJ2-4, the full variable domain reads EAGVAQSPRYKIIEKRQSVAFWCNPISGHATLYWYQQILGQGPKLLIQFQNNGVVDDSQLPKDRFSAERLKGVDSTLKIQPAKLEDSAVYLCASSSTTSGGPRGIQYFGAGTRLSVL.

The chain links TRBV7-2 to TRBJ2-7, with 13 bases matching TRBD2. The end of the DNA aligns better with TRBJ2-5, so the J call may be wrong. Per germline, CDR1 SGHTA and CDR2 FQGNSA. CDR3 size: 19 residues. The DNA of the CDR3 is TGTGCCAGCAGCCCCGGCCCTACTAGCGGGGGGGTCAGTCCAGAGACCCAGTACTTC. It specifies CASSPGPTSGGVSPETQYF.

V gene TRBV6-2 or TRBV6-3 combines with J gene TRBJ2-1; 7 bases agree with TRBD2. This CDR3 region has 14 residues. Trimming took 10 bases from V and 4 from J; bases not matched to a gene: 10. The germline V gene encodes CDR1 MNHEY and CDR2 SVGEGT. The CDR3 DNA follows: TGTGCCACCGGTGAAGCGGGGCCTTACAATGAGCAGTTCTTC. Its protein product is CATGEAGPYNEQFF.

The CDR3 nucleotides read TGTGCCAGCAGGACGGGCATGGGGGATGAGCAGTTCTTC. Translating gives CASRTGMGDEQFF. The chain combines TRBV2 with TRBJ2-1; the D gene could be TRBD1 or TRBD2 (5 bases each). CDR1 is SNHLY, CDR2 FYNNEI, per germline. Trimming left V 6 bases short and J 8 bases short, with 14 bases between. The CDR3 loop spans 13 amino acids.

This clonotype was picked up a small number of times. The chain joins TRBV20-1 to TRBJ2-5; 8 nucleotides match TRBD1. Germline values: CDR1 DFQATT, CDR2 SNEGSKA (reference sequence). The CDR3 sequence is 13 residues long. The junction had 1 base not matched to a gene; V was cut back by 4 bases and J by 0 bases. DNA of the CDR3: TGCAGTGCTAACAGGGGGAACCAAGAGACCCAGTACTTC. Its protein is CSANRGNQETQYF.

The chain recombines TRBV29-1 with TRBJ2-1, with 8 nucleotides matching TRBD2. Germline assignment: CDR1 SQVTM and CDR2 ANQGSEA. The CDR3 length is 14 residues. Trimming took 5 bases from V and 5 from J; bases not matched to a gene: 8. CDR3 sequence reads: CSVMDTGGDNEQFF. The CDR3 DNA sequence: TGCAGCGTTATGGATACGGGGGGGGACAATGAGCAGTTCTTC.

This clonotype was counted a few times. The V gene is TRBV28, the J gene TRBJ2-7, with 8 bases aligning to TRBD1. V dropped 6 bases and J dropped 0; count of bases not matched to a gene: 7. The germline gives CDR1 MDHEN, CDR2 SYDVKM. The CDR3 totals 15 residues. In DNA, the CDR3 is TGTGCCAGCAGAACACAGGGGGGAGGCTCCTACGAGCAGTACTTC. The encoded protein is CASRTQGGGSYEQYF.

The rearrangement uses TRBV20-1 and TRBJ2-7; D unresolved. Germline-derived CDR1 and CDR2 are DFQATT and SNEGSKA (reference sequence). This CDR3 comprises 12 residues. V gave up 4 bases and J gave up 3 bases, with 10 bases separating them. The CDR3 here is CSANQASYEQYF. The CDR3 nucleotides read TGCAGTGCTAATCAGGCCAGCTACGAGCAGTACTTC.

The chain links TRBV7-9 to TRBJ2-2; D could derive from TRBD1 or TRBD2 (5 bases each). V was clipped by 6 bases and J by 1 base, with 6 bases between them. CDR1 and CDR2 (germline): SEHNR, FQNEAQ (reference sequence). CDR3 length: 13 residues. The CDR3 DNA reads TGTGCCAGCAGGGGGGAGAACACCGGGGAGCTGTTTTTT. Protein: CASRGENTGELFF.

The V call is TRBV7-2, the J call TRBJ1-5; 8 bases align to TRBD1. Per germline, CDR1 SGHTA and CDR2 FQGNSA. The length of the CDR3 is 13 residues. The V and J ends lost 4 bases and 6 bases, in that order; junction bases with no gene match: 2. The CDR3, as DNA: TGTGCCAGCAGCTCAGACAGGGGTCAGCCCCAGCATTTT. Its translation is CASSSDRGQPQHF.

This clonotype was seen only a few times. The chain employs TRBV29-1 and TRBJ2-3; D assignment may be TRBD1 or TRBD2 (5 bases each). Germline CDR1 reads SQVTM; CDR2 reads ANQGSEA. CDR3 length: 14 residues. The V end was cut by 4 bases, the J end by 1 base, with 12 bases between. CDR3 residues: CSVVAGRGTDTQYF. DNA of the CDR3: TGCAGCGTTGTAGCAGGGAGAGGCACAGATACGCAGTATTTT.

CDR3 DNA: TGTGCCAGCAGCGGGAGAGAGGCTGGGGCCAACGTCCTGACTTTC. It encodes CASSGREAGANVLTF. This rearrangement joins TRBV7-9 to TRBJ2-6; a possible D gene is TRBD2 (5 bases). The CDR3 totals 15 residues. The germline CDR1 and CDR2 sequences are SEHNR and FQNEAQ (reference sequence). Trimming removed 5 bases from V and 2 bases from J, with 10 bases in between. Drawing the rest from reference TRBV7-9 and TRBJ2-6, the complete variable domain is DTGVSQNPRHKITKRGQNVTFRCDPISEHNRLYWYRQTLGQGPEFLTYFQNEAQLEKSRLLSDRFSAERPKGSFSTLEIQRTEQGDSAMYLCASSGREAGANVLTFGAGSRLTVL.

This chain connects TRBV20-1 to TRBJ2-1, with D possibly being TRBD1 (5 bases). Trimming stripped 8 bases from V and 5 bases from J, with 19 bases between. Per the germline V gene, CDR1 is DFQATT and CDR2 is SNEGSKA (reference sequence). The CDR3 contains 14 residues. The CDR3 region has the DNA TGCAGTCCAAAGGGTCAGGGTAACAACAATGAGCAGTTCTTC. Translated, it gives CSPKGQGNNNEQFF.

This chain joins TRBV20-1 and TRBJ2-7; D perhaps matches TRBD2 (5 bases). This CDR3 spans 12 amino acids. In germline, CDR1 is DFQATT, CDR2 SNEGSKA (reference sequence). V was shortened by 6 bases and J by 3 bases, with 12 bases between the two germline ends. Here the CDR3 DNA reads TGCAGTGCCGCTATCGGGAACTACGAGCAGTACTTC. Its translation: CSAAIGNYEQYF.

This clonotype turned up a few times. V gene TRBV18 combines with J gene TRBJ1-1, with unresolved D. Germline loops: CDR1 KGHSH, CDR2 LQKENI. CDR3 size: 16 residues. Trimming cost V 0 bases and J 3 bases, with 14 bases left between them. CDR3 DNA sequence: TGTGCCAGCTCACCACCAACGTTAGGGAAAGACACTGAAGCTTTCTTT. Translated: CASSPPTLGKDTEAFF.